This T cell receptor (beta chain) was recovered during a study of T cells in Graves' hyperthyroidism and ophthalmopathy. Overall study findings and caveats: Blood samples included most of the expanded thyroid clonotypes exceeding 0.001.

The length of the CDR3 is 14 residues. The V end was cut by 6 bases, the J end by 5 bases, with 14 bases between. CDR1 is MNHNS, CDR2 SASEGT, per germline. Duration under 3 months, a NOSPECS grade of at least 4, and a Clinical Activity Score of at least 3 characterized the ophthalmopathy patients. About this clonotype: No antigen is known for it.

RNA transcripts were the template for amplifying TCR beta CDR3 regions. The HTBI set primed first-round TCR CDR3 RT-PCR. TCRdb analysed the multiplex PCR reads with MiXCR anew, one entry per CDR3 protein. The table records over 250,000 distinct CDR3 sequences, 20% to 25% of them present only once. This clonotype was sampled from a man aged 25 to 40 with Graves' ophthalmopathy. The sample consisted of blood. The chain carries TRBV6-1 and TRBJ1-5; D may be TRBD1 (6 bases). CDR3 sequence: CASRQQGGDQPQHF. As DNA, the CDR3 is TGTGCCAGCAGACAACAGGGAGGAGATCAGCCCCAGCATTTT.